The 14 T cell receptor beta chains listed next were all sequenced from one sample in a study of monozygotic twins with inflammatory bowel disease. TCRdb re-called the 5' RACE reads and catalogs CDR3 proteins one per entry, DNA excluded. Its table records about 200,000 distinct CDR3 sequences. The sample comprised blood. The receptor set was obtained from a human donor with ulcerative colitis or Crohn's disease, or a healthy co-twin of an affected twin (not recorded which).

J is TRBJ2-5 and V is TRBV5-1; no DNA is available, so the TRBD2 call from TCRdb remains unchecked. CDR1 and CDR2 (germline): SGHRS, YFSETQ. The CDR3 totals 15 residues. The CDR3 reads CASSLGRGRTETQYF.

V gene TRBV4-3 combines with J gene TRBJ1-6; no DNA is available, so the TRBD1 call from TCRdb remains unchecked. This CDR3 spans 16 amino acids. Germline-derived CDR1 and CDR2 are LGHNA and YSLEER. The CDR3: CASSPGQSSYNSPLHF.

The rearrangement uses TRBV27 and TRBJ1-4. The CDR3 extends over 18 amino acids. Germline CDR1 is MNHEY and CDR2 is SMNVEV (reference sequence). CDR3 in amino acids: CASSPIRAVRAPNEKLFF. Full variable domain (remainder filled in from reference TRBV27 and TRBJ1-4): EAQVTQNPRYLITVTGKKLTVTCSQNMNHEYMSWYRQDPGLGLRQIYYSMNVEVTDKGDVPEGYKVSRKEKRNFPLILESPSPNQTSLYFCASSPIRAVRAPNEKLFFGSGTQLSVL.

This rearrangement joins TRBV7-9 to TRBJ2-1. This CDR3 region has 14 residues. Germline V CDR1 and CDR2: SEHNR, FQNEAQ (reference sequence). The CDR3 sequence: CASSPRLGYNEQFF.

The rearrangement joins TRBV3-1 to TRBJ2-1. From germline, CDR1 is LGHDT and CDR2 YNNKEL (reference sequence). This CDR3 has 13 amino acids. The CDR3 reads CASSLGRSDEQFF.

V and J are TRBV14 and TRBJ2-3. The CDR3 contains 11 residues. The germline gives CDR1 SGHDN, CDR2 FVKESK. This chain's CDR3 is CASSKRDTQYF. Together with reference TRBV14 and TRBJ2-3, the CDR3 gives the full variable domain: EAGVTQFPSHSVIEKGQTVTLRCDPISGHDNLYWYRRVMGKEIKFLLHFVKESKQDESGMPNNRFLAERTGGTYSTLKVQPAELEDSGVYFCASSKRDTQYFGPGTRLTVL.

V and J are TRBV4-1 and TRBJ1-2. Germline loops: CDR1 MGHRA, CDR2 YSYEKL. CDR3 size: 17 residues. The CDR3 sequence is CASSQDRLGSSLYGYTF.

The V and J genes are TRBV12-3 or TRBV12-4 and TRBJ1-6; TCRdb's D gene call, TRBD1, goes unchecked for lack of DNA. The CDR3 has 15 amino acids. The chain's CDR3 is CASSTATGNNSPLHF.

V is TRBV6-1 and J is TRBJ1-2. This CDR3 is 14 amino acids long. CDR1 is MNHNS and CDR2 is SASEGT in the germline V gene. CDR3 residues: CASSDIGWGGGYTF.

The rearrangement uses TRBV6-1 and TRBJ2-5; TCRdb gives TRBD1 as the D gene, but with no DNA this cannot be confirmed. Germline CDR1 is MNHNS and CDR2 is SASEGT. This CDR3 spans 14 amino acids. The CDR3 loop is CASSPTDRGETQYF.

V usage is TRBV3-1 and J usage is TRBJ1-1; TCRdb's D call, TRBD1, is unchecked because there is no DNA. This CDR3 spans 14 amino acids. From germline, CDR1 is LGHDT and CDR2 YNNKEL (reference sequence). This chain's CDR3 is CASSFNPGETEAFF. The complete variable domain, with remaining parts taken from reference TRBV3-1 and TRBJ1-1, reads DTAVSQTPKYLVTQMGNDKSIKCEQNLGHDTMYWYKQDSKKFLKIMFSYNNKELIINETVPNRFSPKSPDKAHLNLHINSLELGDSAVYFCASSFNPGETEAFFGQGTRLTVV.

The V and J genes are TRBV7-2 and TRBJ2-3; TCRdb gives TRBD2 as the D gene, but with no DNA this cannot be confirmed. Germline CDR1 and CDR2: SGHTA and FQGNSA. CDR3 length: 16 amino acids. CDR3 region: CASSSLLAGVGDTQYF.

The V and J genes are TRBV7-7 and TRBJ2-1; TCRdb indicates TRBD2, and absent DNA this call remains unverified. The CDR3 totals 15 residues. Germline V CDR1 and CDR2: SSHAT, FNYEAQ (reference sequence). The CDR3 loop is CASSFGLAGVNEQFF.

This chain connects TRBV29-1 to TRBJ2-7; TCRdb indicates TRBD2, and absent DNA this call remains unverified. The CDR3 is made up of 13 amino acids. The germline V gene encodes CDR1 SQVTM and CDR2 ANQGSEA. CDR3 protein: CGASGSSYDEQYF.